Presented here are 31 T cell receptor beta chains from one specimen sequenced in a study of blood T cell repertoires in COVID-19. Measured with immunoSEQ multiplex PCR; TCRdb has only the in-frame clones, and not every one. The sample lists tens of thousands of clones; 85% to 90% were seen once. Sequencing was done on a sample of peripheral blood. Receptors were obtained from a woman aged 60-70 years with COVID-19, enrolled during active disease.

The V and J genes are TRBV6-2 or TRBV6-3 and TRBJ2-1; possibly TRBD1 for D (6 bases). The germline V and J ends were trimmed by 2 bases and 5 bases, with 22 bases remaining between them. CDR3 length equals 18 residues. The germline V gene encodes CDR1 MNHEY and CDR2 SVGEGT. The CDR3 bases are TGTGCCAGCAGTTACCAACAACAGGGAACTGGCGGTGACAATGAGCAGTTCTTC. Protein product: CASSYQQQGTGGDNEQFF.

V usage is TRBV5-4 and J usage is TRBJ1-1, with D possibly being TRBD1 (6 bases). The CDR3 runs 14 residues. Germline assignment: CDR1 SGHNT and CDR2 YYREEE (reference sequence). Trimming removed 4 bases at V and 4 bases at J, with 14 bases between. The CDR3 loop reads CASSPSQGSTEAFF. As DNA, the CDR3 is TGTGCCAGCAGCCCATCCCAGGGGAGCACTGAAGCTTTCTTT.

This clone came up once. The J gene is TRBJ1-6, the V gene TRBV7-6; 9 bases are shared with TRBD1. CDR3 length equals 15 residues. V lost 7 bases, J lost 9 bases, and 10 bases stayed unmatched. The germline gives CDR1 SGHVS, CDR2 FNYEAQ. The CDR3 nucleotides read TGTGCCAGCAAAGTCGATGGGACAGGGAGTTCACCCCTCCACTTT. It codes for CASKVDGTGSSPLHF.

This clone appeared a few times. The rearrangement links TRBV14 to TRBJ1-1, with 9 bases fitting TRBD1. CDR3 size: 18 residues. Germline V gene sequence: CDR1 SGHDN, CDR2 FVKESK. The V and J ends lost 3 bases and 5 bases, in that order; junction bases with no gene match: 16. This CDR3 is CASSQITGGQGLGTEAFF. Written as DNA, the CDR3 is TGTGCCAGCAGCCAGATAACAGGAGGACAGGGGCTTGGAACTGAAGCTTTCTTT.

The V gene is TRBV30, the J gene TRBJ1-5, with 9 nucleotides matching TRBD1. The trim removed 5 bases at V and 3 bases at J, leaving 11 bases unmatched. Germline loops: CDR1 GTSNPN, CDR2 SVGIG (reference sequence). The CDR3 runs to 16 residues. The CDR3 bases are TGTGCCTGGGGGGCCATTGGACAGGGGCTCAATCAGCCCCAGCATTTT. It specifies CAWGAIGQGLNQPQHF.

The rearrangement links TRBV4-1 to TRBJ1-1, with a tentative D call TRBD1 (5 bases). V was shortened by 3 bases and J by 6 bases, with 11 bases between the two germline ends. This CDR3 spans 13 amino acids. CDR1 and CDR2 from the germline V gene are MGHRA and YSYEKL. In DNA form, the CDR3 reads TGCGCCAGCAGCCATTCACAGGAACCTGAAGCTTTCTTT. Its translation is CASSHSQEPEAFF.

The genes are TRBV27 and TRBJ1-2; 7 nucleotides agree with TRBD1. Per germline, CDR1 MNHEY and CDR2 SMNVEV (reference sequence). This CDR3 contains 18 residues. V gave up 5 bases and J gave up 3 bases; unmatched junction bases: 18. CDR3 protein: CASSNRDSVNDAYYGYTF. For the CDR3, the DNA is TGTGCCAGCAGTAACCGGGACAGCGTAAATGACGCCTACTATGGCTACACCTTC.

The V and J genes are TRBV27 and TRBJ2-2, with TRBD2 matching 7 bases. Germline-derived CDR1 and CDR2 are MNHEY and SMNVEV (reference sequence). The CDR3 contains 12 residues. V was clipped by 5 bases and J by 7 bases; unmatched bases: 1. CDR3 in DNA: TGTGCCAGCAGTCCGGGGGGCGGGGAGCTGTTTTTT. It is translated as CASSPGGGELFF.

The rearrangement links TRBV24-1 to TRBJ2-5, with 8 bases aligning to TRBD1. The germline CDR1 and CDR2 sequences are KGHDR and SFDVKD. After removal of 4 bases from V and 2 bases from J, the junction contained 2 bases not matched to a gene. The CDR3 is 14 amino acids. CDR3 nucleotides: TGTGCCACCAGTGAGGACAGGGCGCAAGAGACCCAGTACTTC. This codes for CATSEDRAQETQYF.

This clone is a singleton in its sample. This chain uses TRBV5-6 with TRBJ1-4, with 7 bases that match TRBD1. CDR1 is SGHDT and CDR2 is YYEEEE in the germline V gene. This CDR3 region has 15 residues. Trimming took 2 bases from V and 5 from J; bases not matched to a gene: 6. The CDR3 nucleotides are TGTGCCAGCAGCTTATCCCCAGGGGGGAATGAAAAACTGTTTTTT. Its translation: CASSLSPGGNEKLFF.

This clone was seen only once. V is TRBV27 and J is TRBJ1-2; 7 bases are a match to TRBD1. Looked up from germline, CDR1 is MNHEY and CDR2 is SMNVEV (reference sequence). J was trimmed by 4 bases and V by 6 bases; bases with no gene match: 5. The CDR3 is 13 residues long. CDR3 loop: CASSLRGIYGYTF. The CDR3 DNA follows: TGTGCCAGCAGCCTCAGGGGGATCTATGGCTACACCTTC.

V gene TRBV6-5 combines with J gene TRBJ1-2, with D possibly matching TRBD1 (6 bases). CDR3 size: 14 residues. Deletions cut 6 bases from V and 4 bases from J, with 15 bases between. Germline loops: CDR1 MNHEY, CDR2 SVGAGI. In DNA form, the CDR3 reads TGTGCCAGCAGGCCAGGACAGAGCTCCTATGGCTACACCTTC. Residues: CASRPGQSSYGYTF.

The chain is built from TRBV7-3 and TRBJ2-7; 9 bases align to TRBD2. The ends lost 6 bases at V and 2 bases at J; junction bases unmatched: 5. This CDR3 has 14 amino acids. CDR1 SGHTA and CDR2 FQGTGA come from the germline V gene. The CDR3 loop is CASSRTSATYEQYF. CDR3 nucleotides: TGTGCCAGCAGTCGGACTAGCGCTACCTACGAGCAGTACTTC. Drawing the rest from reference TRBV7-3 and TRBJ2-7, the complete variable domain is GAGVSQTPSNKVTEKGKYVELRCDPISGHTALYWYRQSLGQGPEFLIYFQGTGAADDSGLPNDRFFAVRPEGSVSTLKIQRTERGDSAVYLCASSRTSATYEQYFGPGTRLTVT.

V is TRBV6-5 and J is TRBJ1-2; D uncertain. The CDR3 extends over 12 amino acids. Germline assignment: CDR1 MNHEY and CDR2 SVGAGI. Trimming stripped 11 bases from V and 0 bases from J, with 10 bases between. The CDR3 DNA reads TGTGCCTCAAGTCCGGCTAACTATGGCTACACCTTC. It codes for CASSPANYGYTF.

The V gene is TRBV7-2, the J gene TRBJ2-7, with D maybe TRBD1 (5 bases). Germline-derived CDR1 and CDR2 are SGHTA and FQGNSA. The CDR3 has 14 amino acids. Trimming removed 2 bases at V and 2 bases at J, with 10 bases between. CDR3 in DNA: TGTGCCAGCAGCTTACAGGGTACTGCCTACGAGCAGTACTTC. It encodes CASSLQGTAYEQYF.

In this sample, this clone turned up once. The chain employs TRBV6-5 and TRBJ1-4, with 7 bases fitting TRBD1. Losses at the gene ends were 6 bases for V and 6 bases for J; bases not matched to a gene: 7. Per the germline V gene, CDR1 is MNHEY and CDR2 is SVGAGI. The CDR3 loop spans 14 amino acids. Written as DNA, the CDR3 is TGTGCCAGCAGCCGCTCAGGGGGTGATGAAAAACTGTTTTTT. This sequence encodes CASSRSGGDEKLFF.

The CDR3 is CASSSHSGSSDEQYF. The CDR3 region has the DNA TGTGCCAGCAGCAGTCATAGCGGGAGCTCGGACGAGCAGTACTTC. V and J are TRBV21-1 and TRBJ2-7; the table names TRBD2, a call not compared with the DNA. TRBV21-1 is a documented pseudogene. CDR3 size: 15 residues.

The chain combines TRBV7-3 with TRBJ2-1; tentative D call: TRBD2 (6 bases). This CDR3 is 15 amino acids long. V lost 0 bases and J lost 4, with 10 bases in between. Germline values: CDR1 SGHTA, CDR2 FQGTGA. The CDR3 region is CASSLTGDSYNEQFF. The CDR3 DNA is TGTGCCAGCAGCTTAACAGGGGACTCATACAATGAGCAGTTCTTC. Full variable domain (missing parts from reference TRBV7-3 and TRBJ2-1): GAGVSQTPSNKVTEKGKYVELRCDPISGHTALYWYRQSLGQGPEFLIYFQGTGAADDSGLPNDRFFAVRPEGSVSTLKIQRTERGDSAVYLCASSLTGDSYNEQFFGPGTRLTVL.

The rearrangement joins TRBV7-3 to TRBJ1-3; D gene unclear. CDR1 is SGHTA, CDR2 FQGTGA, per germline. The CDR3 runs 14 residues. V lost 5 bases, J lost 4 bases, and 12 bases lay in between. CDR3 region: CASSREPGGNTIYF. The CDR3 DNA is TGTGCCAGCAGCCGCGAGCCCGGGGGAAACACCATATATTTT.

The chain couples TRBV28 to TRBJ1-2, with 9 bases lining up with TRBD1. With V trimmed by 6 bases and J by 5 bases, 7 bases remained unmatched. The CDR3 has 14 residues. Germline-derived CDR1 and CDR2 are MDHEN and SYDVKM. The CDR3 region has the DNA TGTGCCAGCAGCACCGGGACAGGGCATTATGGCTACACCTTC. This translates into CASSTGTGHYGYTF.

This clone has just one count. The chain combines TRBV4-2 with TRBJ2-1; tentatively, D is TRBD2 (6 bases). CDR3 length: 15 amino acids. V was shortened by 0 bases and J by 7 bases, with 13 bases between the two germline ends. Germline CDR1 reads LGHNA; CDR2 reads YNFKEQ. CDR3 in amino acids: CASSQEFASANEQFF. In DNA, the CDR3 is TGTGCCAGCAGCCAAGAGTTCGCTAGCGCTAATGAGCAGTTCTTC.

This clone was observed a single time. This rearrangement joins TRBV6-2 or TRBV6-3 to TRBJ2-7, with a weak D call TRBD2 (5 bases). This CDR3 region has 12 residues. The V end lost 5 bases, the J end lost 5 bases, and 10 bases lay between the germline ends. Per the germline V gene, CDR1 is MNHEY and CDR2 is SVGEGT. CDR3 loop: CASSIAGDEQYF. The CDR3 coding sequence is TGTGCCAGCAGTATAGCCGGGGACGAGCAGTACTTC.

The genes are TRBV3-1 (or the pseudogene TRBV3-2) and TRBJ2-5; D uncertain. The V end lost 1 base, the J end lost 4 bases, and 19 bases lay between the germline ends. Germline values: CDR1 LGHDT, CDR2 YNNKEL (reference sequence). This CDR3 contains 17 residues. The CDR3 loop is CASSQGGQRPTIETQYF. The CDR3 coding sequence is TGTGCCAGCAGCCAAGGAGGCCAGCGACCAACTATAGAGACCCAGTACTTC.

The rearrangement uses TRBV6-2 or TRBV6-3 and TRBJ2-1; the D is unclear. CDR1 and CDR2 from the germline V gene are MNHEY and SVGEGT. The CDR3 loop spans 12 amino acids. V was shortened by 2 bases and J by 9 bases, with 8 bases between the two germline ends. In DNA, the CDR3 is TGTGCCAGCAGTTACGCTTTGAGTGAGCAGTTCTTC. Its protein is CASSYALSEQFF.

The genes are TRBV4-2 and TRBJ2-7, with 9 bases lining up with TRBD1. Looked up from germline, CDR1 is LGHNA and CDR2 is YNFKEQ. The CDR3 contains 14 residues. V was clipped by 4 bases and J by 4 bases; unmatched bases: 5. The CDR3 DNA follows: TGTGCCAGCAGCCGTGGGACAGGGAATTACGAGCAGTACTTC. It translates to CASSRGTGNYEQYF.

Details on this clone: A junction end diverges from the germline sequence, so it may reflect a read error. The J gene is TRBJ2-2, the V gene TRBV7-7; the match to TRBD2 covers 8 bases. The CDR3 covers 19 residues. CDR1 and CDR2 from the germline V gene are SSHAT and FNYEAQ (reference sequence). DNA for the CDR3: TGTGCTAGCAGCCCTCAATCGGGAGGGCCTTTTCCGAACACCGGGGAGCTGTTTTTT. Protein: CASSPQSGGPFPNTGELFF.

This sequence joins TRBV4-3 and TRBJ2-3, with 13 positions matching TRBD2. Germline loops: CDR1 LGHNA, CDR2 YSLEER. V shed 1 base and J 5 bases; nucleotides not matched to a gene: 6. The CDR3 loop spans 17 amino acids. CDR3 nucleotides: TGCGCCAGCAGCCAAGTTGGACTAGCGGGAGTTGGAGATACGCAGTATTTT. This encodes CASSQVGLAGVGDTQYF.

The chain joins TRBV6-6 to TRBJ2-5; TRBD2 matches at 11 bases. The V gene's germline CDR1 is MNHNY and CDR2 SVGAGI (reference sequence). The CDR3 consists of 17 residues. J lost 1 base, V lost 5 bases, and 9 bases had no gene match. The CDR3 sequence is CASSPGLAASPQETQYF. The CDR3 region has the DNA TGTGCCAGCAGTCCGGGACTAGCGGCTTCGCCCCAAGAGACCCAGTACTTC.

This clone has only one observation. The rearrangement links TRBV2 to TRBJ2-7; 9 positions match TRBD2. After removal of 5 bases from V and 4 bases from J, the junction contained 9 bases not matched to a gene. Germline CDR1 and CDR2: SNHLY and FYNNEI. This CDR3 contains 15 residues. CDR3 bases: TGTGCCAGCAGTTTTAGGACTAGCGAAATGTACGAGCAGTACTTC. This gives the protein CASSFRTSEMYEQYF.

The chain has TRBV7-2 and TRBJ1-4; D is unresolved. This CDR3 contains 15 residues. Trimming removed 5 bases from V and 0 bases from J, with 10 bases in between. Germline V CDR1 and CDR2: SGHTA, FQGNSA. DNA for the CDR3: TGTGCCAGCAGCCCCCAGATTGCAACTAATGAAAAACTGTTTTTT. Its protein product is CASSPQIATNEKLFF.

The chain uses TRBV6-5 and TRBJ2-2, with D possibly matching TRBD1 (6 bases). V lost 6 bases, J lost 2 bases, and 13 bases lay in between. CDR1 MNHEY and CDR2 SVGAGI come from the germline V gene. The CDR3 has 15 residues. As DNA, the CDR3 is TGTGCCAGCAGGTCCTGGACAGACAACACCGGGGAGCTGTTTTTT. This translates into CASRSWTDNTGELFF.